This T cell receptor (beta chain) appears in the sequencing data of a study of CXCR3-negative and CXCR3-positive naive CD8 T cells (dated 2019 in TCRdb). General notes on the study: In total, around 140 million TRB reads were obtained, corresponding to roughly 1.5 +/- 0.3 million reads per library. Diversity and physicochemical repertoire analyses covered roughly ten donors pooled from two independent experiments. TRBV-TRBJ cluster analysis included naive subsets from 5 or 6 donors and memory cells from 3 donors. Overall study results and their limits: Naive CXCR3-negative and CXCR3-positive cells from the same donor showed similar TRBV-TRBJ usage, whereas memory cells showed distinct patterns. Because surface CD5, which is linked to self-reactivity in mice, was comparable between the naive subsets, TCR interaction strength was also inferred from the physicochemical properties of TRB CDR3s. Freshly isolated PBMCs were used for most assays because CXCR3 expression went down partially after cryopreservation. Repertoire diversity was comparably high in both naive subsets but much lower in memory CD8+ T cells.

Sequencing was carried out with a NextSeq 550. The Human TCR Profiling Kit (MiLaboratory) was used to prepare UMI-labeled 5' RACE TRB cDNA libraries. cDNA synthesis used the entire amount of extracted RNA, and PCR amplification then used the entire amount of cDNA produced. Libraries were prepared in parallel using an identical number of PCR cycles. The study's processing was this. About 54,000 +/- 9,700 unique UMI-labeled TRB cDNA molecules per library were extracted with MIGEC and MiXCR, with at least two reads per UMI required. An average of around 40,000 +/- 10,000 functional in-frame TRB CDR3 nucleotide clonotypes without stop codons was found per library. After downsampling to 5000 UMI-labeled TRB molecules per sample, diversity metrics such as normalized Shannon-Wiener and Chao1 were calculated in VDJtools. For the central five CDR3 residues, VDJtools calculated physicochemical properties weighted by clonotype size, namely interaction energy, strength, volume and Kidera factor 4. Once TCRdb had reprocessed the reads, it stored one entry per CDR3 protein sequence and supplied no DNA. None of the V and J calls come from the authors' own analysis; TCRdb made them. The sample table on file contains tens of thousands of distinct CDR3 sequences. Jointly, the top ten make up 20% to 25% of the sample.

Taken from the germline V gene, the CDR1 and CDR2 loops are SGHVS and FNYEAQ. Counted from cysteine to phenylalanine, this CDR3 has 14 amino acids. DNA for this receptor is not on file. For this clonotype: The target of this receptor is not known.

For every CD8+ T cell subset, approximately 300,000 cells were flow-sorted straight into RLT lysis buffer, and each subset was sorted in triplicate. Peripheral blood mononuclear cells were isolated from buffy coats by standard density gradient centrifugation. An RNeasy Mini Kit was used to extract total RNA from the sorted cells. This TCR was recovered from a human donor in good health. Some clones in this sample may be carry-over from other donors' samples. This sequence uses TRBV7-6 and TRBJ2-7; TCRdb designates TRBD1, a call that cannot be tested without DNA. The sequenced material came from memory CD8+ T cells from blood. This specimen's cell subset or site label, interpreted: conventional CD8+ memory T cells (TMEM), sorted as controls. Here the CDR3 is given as CASSSGDRAYEQYF.